The sequence of this T cell receptor beta chain was determined in a study of TIL therapy for anti-PD-1-resistant metastatic lung cancer. Across the whole study: Patients had a median age of around 56 years (range about 35-85). Half of patients were current or former smokers. Tumors carried a median about 1.5 non-synonymous mutations per megabase.

Time point defined: pre-treatment sample, taken before nivolumab and TIL therapy. V was clipped by 8 bases and J by 1 base, with 23 bases between them. This CDR3 is 17 amino acids long. The germline gives CDR1 MDHEN, CDR2 SYDVKM. Sequencing used immunoSEQ v3. Here immunoSEQ multiplex PCR was the method, and the copy in TCRdb shows in-frame clones only, minus some. The sample holds 35,000 to 55,000 clones, around three quarters seen once. V and J are TRBV28 and TRBJ1-1, with D possibly TRBD1 on 5 matching bases. The source of this sequence is a man between 65 and 85 years old with non-small cell lung cancer. The sample was blood, taken at baseline. The CDR3 region has the DNA TGTGCCAGCGCATTAGGCATTGGGGCAGCAGAGAACACTGAAGCTTTCTTT. Translating it yields CASALGIGAAENTEAFF.